This TCR beta chain was recorded in a study of blood T cells in healthy people across ages. General observations from the study: PBMCs went unsorted, and a conclusive naive versus antigen-experienced comparison was therefore prevented. As naive T cell percentage varied, TCR beta diversity correlated strongly with it.

This clonotype showed up just a few times. Its antigen is still unknown. A sample-barcoded 5' primer and a J-beta primer mix were used in a second PCR of roughly 6 to 12 cycles. TCRdb processed the 5' RACE reads anew with MiXCR; each CDR3 protein has one entry. The profile covers approximately 1,000,000 distinct CDR3 sequences, with roughly 45% appearing a single time and approximately 17% taken by the ten largest. Sequencing was carried out using blood. The receptor was derived from a woman aged 55 to 70 in good health.

This chain's CDR3 is CASSQGLQRAEQYF. The CDR3, as DNA: TGCGCCAGCAGCCAAGGACTCCAACGGGCCGAGCAGTACTTC. V usage is TRBV5-1 and J usage is TRBJ2-7, with D possibly matching TRBD2 (5 bases). The germline gives CDR1 SGHRS, CDR2 YFSETQ. V lost 4 bases to trimming and J lost 6 bases, with 17 bases between them. The CDR3 extends over 14 amino acids. Full variable domain (remainder filled in from reference TRBV5-1 and TRBJ2-7): KAGVTQTPRYLIKTRGQQVTLSCSPISGHRSVSWYQQTPGQGLQFLFEYFSETQRNKGNFPGRFSGRQFSNSRSEMNVSTLELGDSALYLCASSQGLQRAEQYFGPGTRLTVT.